This TCR beta chain was obtained from a study of T cells after yellow fever vaccination. TCRdb re-called the 5' RACE reads with MiXCR, one entry per CDR3 protein. The repertoire holds roughly 500,000 distinct CDR3 sequences, with 15% to 20% as singletons. The germline gives CDR1 MNHNS, CDR2 SASEGT. This CDR3 has 14 amino acids. The germline V and J ends were trimmed by 8 bases and 1 base, with 14 bases remaining between them. This TCR came from a young man who received the YFV17D yellow fever vaccine. The chain has TRBV6-1 and TRBJ1-1, with D hard to call. Sequencing was performed on PBMCs, taken 15 days after the yellow fever booster vaccination. The CDR3 sequence: CASAGRPRNTEAFF. The DNA of the CDR3 is TGTGCCAGCGCCGGCAGGCCGCGGAACACTGAAGCTTTCTTT.